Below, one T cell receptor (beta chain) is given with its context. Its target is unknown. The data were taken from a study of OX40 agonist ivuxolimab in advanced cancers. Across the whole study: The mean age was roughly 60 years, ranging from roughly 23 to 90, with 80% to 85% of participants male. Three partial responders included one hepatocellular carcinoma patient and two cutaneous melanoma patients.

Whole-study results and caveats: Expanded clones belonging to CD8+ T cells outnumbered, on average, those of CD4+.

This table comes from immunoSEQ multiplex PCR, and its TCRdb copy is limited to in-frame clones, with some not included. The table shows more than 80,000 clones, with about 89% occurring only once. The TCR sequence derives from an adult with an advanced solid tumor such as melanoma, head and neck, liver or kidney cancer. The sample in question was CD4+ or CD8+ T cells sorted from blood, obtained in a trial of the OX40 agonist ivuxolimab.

CDR3 DNA: TGTGCCATCAGTGAAAGTGGGGACGTAGGCGGGGAGCTGTTTTTT. This translates into CAISESGDVGGELFF. The chain carries TRBV10-3 and TRBJ2-2; D is possibly TRBD1 or TRBD2 (5 bases each). The CDR3 covers 15 residues. V was trimmed by 3 bases and J by 7 bases, leaving 15 bases between them. Germline V gene data show CDR1 as ENHRY and CDR2 as SYGVKD.